This TCR beta chain derives from a study of T cell responses to AZD1222 COVID-19 vaccine. Findings and caveats of the study: At baseline, just a handful of AZD1222 recipients tested seropositive. Recipients of two AZD1222 doses showed rising Spike-specific TCR breadth and depth. Dominant at 160-218 and 743-854, vaccine-associated CD4 TCRs also spanned spike.

Sequenced by immunoSEQ multiplex PCR; TCRdb stores in-frame clones only, minus some. The sample includes about 120,000 clones, 70% to 90% seen only once; the top ten take less than 3.5%. Germline values: CDR1 SQVTM, CDR2 ANQGSEA. V lost 6 bases to trimming and J lost 1 base, with 10 bases between them. The CDR3 runs to 12 residues. Second-dose timings of about 4 or about 12 weeks were pooled. To note about this clone: What it binds is unknown.

This clonotype was obtained from an adult who received the AZD1222 COVID-19 vaccine. V gene TRBV29-1 combines with J gene TRBJ2-7; no clear D. Sample: peripheral blood, taken 28 days after the second AZD1222 dose. The CDR3 DNA reads TGCAGCGTACACGACGAGTCCTACGAGCAGTACTTC. This codes for CSVHDESYEQYF.